This T cell receptor beta chain was recorded in a study of blood T cells in healthy people across ages. Points from the study as a whole: The study could not conclusively compare naive and antigen-experienced cells, given its unsorted PBMCs. In these data, TCR beta diversity tracked strongly with naive T cell percentage.

Per sample, no less than 5 micrograms of total RNA were extracted. It was with a sample-barcoded 5' primer and a J-beta primer mix that a second PCR of about 7 to 12 cycles was run. A template-switch adaptor with 12 random nucleotides tagged each cDNA molecule. TCRdb re-called the 5' RACE reads with MiXCR, one entry per CDR3 protein. The sample lists about 800,000 distinct CDR3 sequences, about 45% seen once, with approximately 18% in the top ten. Turning to this clonotype: Its specificity is not known. No conserved phenylalanine or tryptophan is present at the end of the CDR3, so a read error is the likely explanation.

This CDR3 contains 16 residues. Germline CDR1 DFQATT, CDR2 SNEGSKA (reference sequence). The sequence was obtained from an elderly man in good health. Material: blood. V is TRBV20-1 and J is TRBJ2-5; perhaps TRBD2 as D (6 bases). The DNA end is more similar to TRBJ2-7, so the J call may be wrong. The CDR3 region has the DNA TGCAGTGCTAGCCGGGACTCCAAAATTGGGCTTGACGAGCAGTACTCC. As protein: CSASRDSKIGLDEQYS.